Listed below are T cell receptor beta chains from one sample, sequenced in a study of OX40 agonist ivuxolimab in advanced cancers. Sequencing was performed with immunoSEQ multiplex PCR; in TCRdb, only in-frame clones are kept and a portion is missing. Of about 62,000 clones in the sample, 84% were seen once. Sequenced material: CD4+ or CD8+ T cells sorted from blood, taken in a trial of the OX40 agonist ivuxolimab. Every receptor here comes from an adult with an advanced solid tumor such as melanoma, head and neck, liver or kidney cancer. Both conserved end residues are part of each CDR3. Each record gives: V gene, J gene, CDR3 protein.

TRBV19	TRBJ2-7	CASSIGTGGSYEQYF
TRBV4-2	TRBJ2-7	CASSQESSGVLYEQYF
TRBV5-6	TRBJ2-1	CASSLWGAGYNEQFF
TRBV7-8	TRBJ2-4	CASSQGGQEKNIQYF
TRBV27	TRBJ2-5	CASSLWGGGARETQYF
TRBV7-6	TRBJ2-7	CASSGQGSGGAYEQYF
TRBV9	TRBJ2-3	CASSVPASGGSTDTQYF
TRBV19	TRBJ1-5	CASNRSNQPQHF
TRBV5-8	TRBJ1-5	CASSWRTGQGGNQPQHF
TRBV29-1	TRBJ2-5	CSVADTGTQETQYF
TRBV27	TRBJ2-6	CASRDRVRGANVLTF
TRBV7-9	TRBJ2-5	CASSQGQGSSETQYF
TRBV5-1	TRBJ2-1	CASSSGLASTSYNEQFF
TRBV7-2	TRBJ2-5	CASSLSSGGWETQYF
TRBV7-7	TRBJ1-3	CASSSDRGNTIYF
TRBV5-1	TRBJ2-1	CASSIGTSGAYSYNEQFF
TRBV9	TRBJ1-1	CASSVATRTEAFF
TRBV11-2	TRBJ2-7	CASRATVAYEQYF
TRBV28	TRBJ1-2	CASSLKGWEGYTF
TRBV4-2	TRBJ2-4	CASSQVWTGGNIQYF
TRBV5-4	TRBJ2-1	CASSLRTGGYNEQFF
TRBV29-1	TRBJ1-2	CSAGPFGSEDYGYTF
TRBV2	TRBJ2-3	CASGRRSSTDTQYF
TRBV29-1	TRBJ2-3	CSVCGGNTDTQYF
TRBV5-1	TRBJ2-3	CASSSIETRGGQADTQYF
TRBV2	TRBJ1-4	CASSQDSFNEKLFF
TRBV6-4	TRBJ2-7	CASSDSRRRQAAGQYF
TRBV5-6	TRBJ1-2	CASSTGGRALEGYTF
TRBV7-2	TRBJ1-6	CASSSVPGTPLHF
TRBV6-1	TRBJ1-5	CATATTGPQPQHF
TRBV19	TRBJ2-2	CASSTSTSTGELFF
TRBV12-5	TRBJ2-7	CASGSPVGQEQYF
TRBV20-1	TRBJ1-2	CSGQGDYGYTF
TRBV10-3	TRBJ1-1	CAISEGYGTQEAFF
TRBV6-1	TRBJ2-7	CASSPTSGGWEQYF
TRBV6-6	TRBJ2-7	CASSPLIGANEQYF
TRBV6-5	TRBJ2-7	CASSYRVSTGAYEQYF
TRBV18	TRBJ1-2	CASSILIGYTF
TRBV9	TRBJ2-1	CASSVEDSGGPYNEQFF
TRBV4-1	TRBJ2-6	CASSQDSSSSGANVLTF